The 23 T cell receptor beta chains below were found in one sample sequenced in a study of blood T cell repertoires in COVID-19. Some clones are missing from TCRdb's copy, which holds only in-frame ones; the method was immunoSEQ multiplex PCR. The sample contains roughly 100,000 clones, 69% of which appear only once. Source material: peripheral blood. All receptors derive from a man older than 75 with acute or convalescent COVID-19.

This clone has a count of ten or more. The V gene is TRBV28, the J gene TRBJ2-7; 8 bases line up with TRBD2. This CDR3 has 14 amino acids. Germline V gives CDR1 MDHEN, CDR2 SYDVKM. After removal of 7 bases from V and 9 bases from J, the junction contained 14 bases not matched to a gene. The CDR3 DNA sequence: TGTGCCAGCACAGTGACTAGCGCCTCGGCGTCGCAGTACTTC. Translated: CASTVTSASASQYF. The full variable domain, completed using reference TRBV28 and TRBJ2-7, is DVKVTQSSRYLVKRTGEKVFLECVQDMDHENMFWYRQDPGLGLRLIYFSYDVKMKEKGDIPEGYSVSREKKERFSLILESASTNQTSMYLCASTVTSASASQYFGPGTRLTVT.

This clone came up a few times. The chain links TRBV5-8 to TRBJ2-3, with a weak D call TRBD2 (6 bases). This CDR3 is built from 15 residues. CDR1 and CDR2 from the germline V gene are SGHTS and YDEGEE. Trimming removed 0 bases at V and 4 bases at J, with 12 bases between. The CDR3 DNA is TGTGCCAGCAGCTTGGTTCCGTGGGGGGCAGATACGCAGTATTTT. Encoded protein: CASSLVPWGADTQYF.

The V gene is TRBV7-9, the J gene TRBJ2-1, with D possibly being TRBD2 (6 bases). This CDR3 has 17 residues. Trimming stripped 4 bases from V and 0 bases from J, with 16 bases between. The germline V gene encodes CDR1 SEHNR and CDR2 FQNEAQ (reference sequence). As DNA, the CDR3 is TGTGCCAGCAGCTCCACCCGGGGGTACAACTCCTACAATGAGCAGTTCTTC. It yields the protein CASSSTRGYNSYNEQFF. Together with reference TRBV7-9 and TRBJ2-1, the CDR3 gives the full variable domain: DTGVSQNPRHKITKRGQNVTFRCDPISEHNRLYWYRQTLGQGPEFLTYFQNEAQLEKSRLLSDRFSAERPKGSFSTLEIQRTEQGDSAMYLCASSSTRGYNSYNEQFFGPGTRLTVL.

The V and J genes are TRBV6-5 and TRBJ1-1, with TRBD1 as a possible D gene (6 bases). Germline V gene sequence: CDR1 MNHEY, CDR2 SVGAGI. The CDR3 is 11 amino acids. Trimming cost V 5 bases and J 7 bases, with 8 bases left between them. The CDR3 reads CASSTGLEAFF. The CDR3 DNA follows: TGTGCCAGCAGTACAGGGCTTGAAGCTTTCTTT.

The rearrangement links TRBV19 to TRBJ2-1; 8 bases are shared with TRBD2. V was clipped by 4 bases and J by 3 bases; unmatched bases: 5. Germline loops: CDR1 LNHDA, CDR2 SQIVND (reference sequence). There are 15 residues in the CDR3. The CDR3 DNA sequence: TGTGCCAGTAGTACCTCCGGGACTAGCTACAATGAGCAGTTCTTC. Protein sequence: CASSTSGTSYNEQFF.

A few counts support this clone. V is TRBV19 and J is TRBJ1-3; 7 bases map to TRBD1. This CDR3 is 18 amino acids long. Per the germline V gene, CDR1 is LNHDA and CDR2 is SQIVND (reference sequence). The J segment lost 0 bases and the V segment lost 3 bases, leaving 11 bases of the junction unmatched. The CDR3 loop is CASSMRPGTDFSGNTIYF. DNA for the CDR3: TGTGCCAGTAGTATGCGCCCCGGGACAGACTTCTCTGGAAACACCATATATTTT.

The chain employs TRBV7-6 and TRBJ2-1; 7 bases are shared with TRBD2. Germline CDR1 reads SGHVS; CDR2 reads FNYEAQ. The CDR3 runs to 15 residues. V shed 1 base and J 8 bases; nucleotides not matched to a gene: 8. The CDR3 reads CASSLVGGRRDEQFF. The CDR3 nucleotides read TGTGCCAGCAGCTTAGTTGGCGGGAGAAGGGATGAGCAGTTCTTC.

The chain employs TRBV7-9 and TRBJ2-7; D may be TRBD2 (7 bases). With 8 bases removed from V and 4 bases from J, the gap between germline ends came to 12 bases. This CDR3 region has 12 residues. Germline CDR1 SEHNR, CDR2 FQNEAQ (reference sequence). CDR3 sequence: CASRGASYEQYF. The CDR3 DNA is TGTGCCAGCCGGGGGGCTAGTTACGAGCAGTACTTC.

The CDR3 region has the DNA TGTGCCAGCAGCGATTCCGGGACTCCGTTTTATGAGCAGTTCTTC. The encoded protein is CASSDSGTPFYEQFF. This sequence joins TRBV9 and TRBJ2-1; D possibly corresponds to TRBD2 (6 bases). This CDR3 has 15 amino acids. Trimming took 3 bases from V and 8 from J, leaving 18 bases between them. Germline CDR1 SGDLS, CDR2 YYNGEE.

A few counts support this clone. This sequence joins TRBV10-3 and TRBJ1-2; 8 nucleotides match TRBD1. This CDR3 has 14 amino acids. Germline CDR1 and CDR2: ENHRY and SYGVKD. With 5 bases clipped from V and 4 bases from J, the junction kept 6 bases outside the gene matches. CDR3 sequence reads: CAISRDRPTYGYTF. The CDR3 bases are TGTGCCATCAGTAGGGACAGGCCAACCTATGGCTACACCTTC.

The V gene is TRBV14, the J gene TRBJ1-3; a weak D match, TRBD1 (6 bases). The V gene lost 1 base and the J gene lost 2 bases, with 6 bases spanning the gap. Germline CDR1 and CDR2: SGHDN and FVKESK. CDR3 length: 14 residues. CDR3 amino acids: CASSQAGAGNTIYF. The CDR3 DNA reads TGTGCCAGCAGCCAAGCAGGGGCTGGAAACACCATATATTTT.

V usage is TRBV28 and J usage is TRBJ2-7; D is perhaps TRBD1 (5 bases). The CDR3 loop spans 15 amino acids. The germline gives CDR1 MDHEN, CDR2 SYDVKM. V was pared by 6 bases and J by 0 bases, with 15 bases between. CDR3 bases: TGTGCCAGCAGCCCAACAGGTCAGAGCTCCTACGAGCAGTACTTC. It translates to CASSPTGQSSYEQYF. The variable domain in full, completed from reference TRBV28 and TRBJ2-7, reads DVKVTQSSRYLVKRTGEKVFLECVQDMDHENMFWYRQDPGLGLRLIYFSYDVKMKEKGDIPEGYSVSREKKERFSLILESASTNQTSMYLCASSPTGQSSYEQYFGPGTRLTVT.

Here the CDR3 reads CASNDGGLGDGYTF. CDR3 sequence (DNA): TGTGCCAGTAATGATGGAGGTTTGGGCGATGGCTACACCTTC. V gene TRBV19 combines with J gene TRBJ1-2; no clear D gene. CDR1 LNHDA and CDR2 SQIVND come from the germline V gene (reference sequence). V was shortened by 7 bases and J by 6 bases, with 18 bases between the two germline ends. This CDR3 has 14 residues. Together with reference TRBV19 and TRBJ1-2, the CDR3 gives the full variable domain: DGGITQSPKYLFRKEGQNVTLSCEQNLNHDAMYWYRQDPGQGLRLIYYSQIVNDFQKGDIAEGYSVSREKKESFPLTVTSAQKNPTAFYLCASNDGGLGDGYTFGSGTRLTVV.

The chain employs TRBV28 and TRBJ2-7; weak D call: TRBD2 (5 bases). V was cut by 8 bases and J by 6 bases, with 17 bases left in between. Germline lookup yields CDR1 MDHEN and CDR2 SYDVKM. CDR3 length: 13 residues. CDR3 coding DNA: TGTGCCAGCGAATCCGGGGTGAAGCGCGAGCAGTACTTC. This gives the protein CASESGVKREQYF.

The rearrangement links TRBV7-9 to TRBJ2-2; the D gene is possibly TRBD2 (5 bases). Germline V gene lookup returns CDR1 SEHNR and CDR2 FQNEAQ (reference sequence). With 6 bases removed from V and 4 bases from J, the gap between germline ends came to 9 bases. There are 13 residues in the CDR3. The CDR3 bases are TGTGCCAGCAGTTTGGAGGCCACCGGGGAGCTGTTTTTT. Its protein is CASSLEATGELFF.

V gene TRBV19 combines with J gene TRBJ1-6; D unresolved. Germline V lookup: CDR1 LNHDA, CDR2 SQIVND (reference sequence). The CDR3 is 15 residues long. V dropped 9 bases and J dropped 5 bases, with 17 bases sitting between them. In nucleotides, the CDR3 is TGTGCCAGATCCCCGGTCCACAGAAATAATTCACCCCTCCACTTT. Residues: CARSPVHRNNSPLHF.

The J gene is TRBJ2-2, the V gene TRBV11-3; D call uncertain. This CDR3 has 12 residues. V lost 5 bases, J lost 2 bases, and 3 bases lay in between. Germline values: CDR1 SGHNT, CDR2 YENEEA. The CDR3 DNA is TGTGCCAGCAGCATAAACACCGGGGAGCTGTTTTTT. Amino acid sequence: CASSINTGELFF.

V is TRBV2 and J is TRBJ2-1; possible D gene TRBD2, 6 bases. The CDR3 extends over 13 amino acids. Per germline, CDR1 SNHLY and CDR2 FYNNEI. The V end lost 0 bases, the J end lost 10 bases, and 10 bases lay between the germline ends. CDR3 nucleotide sequence: TGTGCCAGCAGTGAAGCCCGCGGGACCGAGCAGTTCTTC. Its protein product is CASSEARGTEQFF. The entire variable domain, with the rest obtained from reference TRBV2 and TRBJ2-1, is as follows: EPEVTQTPSHQVTQMGQEVILRCVPISNHLYFYWYRQILGQKVEFLVSFYNNEISEKSEIFDDQFSVERPDGSNFTLKIRSTKLEDSAMYFCASSEARGTEQFFGPGTRLTVL.

V is TRBV19 and J is TRBJ1-5; no firm D call. The CDR3 sequence is 12 residues long. Germline V gene lookup returns CDR1 LNHDA and CDR2 SQIVND (reference sequence). Trimming cost V 6 bases and J 4 bases, with 7 bases left between them. The CDR3 DNA reads TGTGCCAGTAGGGCGGGGAATCAGCCCCAGCATTTT. Protein product: CASRAGNQPQHF.

The chain links TRBV5-3 to TRBJ2-7; D is unresolved. TRBV5-3 is identified as an open reading frame with a role that is uncertain. The CDR3 is 15 residues long. Trimming removed 2 bases from V and 0 bases from J, with 12 bases in between. The CDR3 spells CARSFGWASSYEQYF. As DNA, the CDR3 is TGTGCCAGAAGCTTTGGTTGGGCGAGCTCCTACGAGCAGTACTTC.

Concerning this clone itself: At one boundary the junction diverges from the germline segment, which might be a read error. The rearrangement joins TRBV7-7 to TRBJ2-3; TRBD2 matches at 9 bases. CDR3 length: 15 residues. Germline V gene sequence: CDR1 SSHAT, CDR2 FNYEAQ (reference sequence). CDR3: CASSLFELAGNTQYF. CDR3 in DNA: TGTGCTAGCAGCTTATTCGAACTAGCGGGCAATACGCAGTATTTT.

This chain uses TRBV27 with TRBJ1-1; D possibly corresponds to TRBD1 (5 bases). This CDR3 is 14 amino acids long. Looked up from germline, CDR1 is MNHEY and CDR2 is SMNVEV (reference sequence). Trimming left V 8 bases short and J 4 bases short, with 17 bases between. The chain's CDR3 is CASGTRVKGTEAFF. Written as DNA, the CDR3 is TGTGCCAGCGGCACCAGGGTAAAAGGCACTGAAGCTTTCTTT.

The chain couples TRBV6-2 or TRBV6-3 to TRBJ2-1; 12 bases line up with TRBD2. J lost 8 bases, V lost 1 base, and 9 bases had no gene match. The CDR3 length is 17 residues. Per germline, CDR1 MNHEY and CDR2 SVGEGT. CDR3 DNA sequence: TGTGCCAGCAGTTACTTATCGACTAGCGGGAGTCGGGATGAGCAGTTCTTC. Protein: CASSYLSTSGSRDEQFF.